This T cell receptor beta chain was recorded in a study of cytomegalovirus exposure and HLA in healthy donors. In the study overall: Among the 398 genotyped donors, 65% to 85% were placed in the Caucasian-associated ancestry cluster.

Study observations and caveats: In an earlier analysis, in several hundred donors, most V segments appeared productive either ~90% or ~30% of the time. The authors later linked a missense DCLRE1C variant to TCR beta V- and J-gene trimming. V segments that were indistinguishable, TRBV6-2 and TRBV6-3 among them, were omitted from analysis.

The PCR had 60 Vbeta and 13 Jbeta primers. Sequencing was performed with immunoSEQ multiplex PCR; in TCRdb, only in-frame clones are kept and a portion is missing. The data show approximately 130,000 clones, approximately 78% seen once. This CDR3 comprises 14 residues. Trimming shortened V by 7 bases and J by 5 bases, and 19 bases separated the two germline ends. Per the germline V gene, CDR1 is SQVTM and CDR2 is ANQGSEA. On this clone itself: Its cognate antigen is unknown.

The specimen sequenced was PBMCs. J is TRBJ2-3 and V is TRBV29-1, with a tentative D call TRBD1 (8 bases). The receptor's source is a middle-aged man in good health and CMV-seronegative. This CDR3 is CSATADREGDTQYF. The CDR3 nucleotides read TGCAGCGCCACAGCGGACAGGGAGGGAGATACGCAGTATTTT.